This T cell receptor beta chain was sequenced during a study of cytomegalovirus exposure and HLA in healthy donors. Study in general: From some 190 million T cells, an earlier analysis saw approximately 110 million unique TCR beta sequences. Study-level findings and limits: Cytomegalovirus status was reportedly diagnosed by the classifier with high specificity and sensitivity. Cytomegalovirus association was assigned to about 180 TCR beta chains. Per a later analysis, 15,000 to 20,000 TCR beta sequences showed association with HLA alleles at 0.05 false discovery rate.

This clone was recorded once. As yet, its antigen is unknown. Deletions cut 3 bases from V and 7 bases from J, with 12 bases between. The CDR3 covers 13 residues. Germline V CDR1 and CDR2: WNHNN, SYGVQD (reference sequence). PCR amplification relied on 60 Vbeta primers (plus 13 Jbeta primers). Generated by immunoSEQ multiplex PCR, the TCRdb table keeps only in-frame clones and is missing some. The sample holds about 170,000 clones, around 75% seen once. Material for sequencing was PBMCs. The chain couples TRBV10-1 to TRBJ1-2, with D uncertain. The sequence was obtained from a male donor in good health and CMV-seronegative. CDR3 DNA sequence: TGCGCCAGCAGTGATCGGGGATTCTCTGGCTACACCTTC. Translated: CASSDRGFSGYTF.